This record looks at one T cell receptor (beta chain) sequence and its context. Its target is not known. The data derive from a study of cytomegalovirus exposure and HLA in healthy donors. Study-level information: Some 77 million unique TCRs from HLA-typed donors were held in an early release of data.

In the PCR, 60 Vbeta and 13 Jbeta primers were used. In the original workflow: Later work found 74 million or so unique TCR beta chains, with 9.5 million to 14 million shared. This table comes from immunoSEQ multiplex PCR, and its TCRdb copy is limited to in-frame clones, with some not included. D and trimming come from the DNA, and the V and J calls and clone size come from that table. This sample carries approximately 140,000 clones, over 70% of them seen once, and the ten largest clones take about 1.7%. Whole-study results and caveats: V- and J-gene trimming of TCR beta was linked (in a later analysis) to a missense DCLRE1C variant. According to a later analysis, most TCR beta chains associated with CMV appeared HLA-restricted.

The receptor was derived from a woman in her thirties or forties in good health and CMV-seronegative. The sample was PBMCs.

This CDR3 reads CASSYSRDRGAFF. The CDR3 DNA follows: TGTGCCAGCAGTTACTCGAGAGACAGGGGGGCTTTCTTT. The V call is TRBV6-5, the J call TRBJ1-1; 9 bases are a match to TRBD1. V shed 0 bases and J 11 bases; nucleotides not matched to a gene: 4. Germline CDR1 reads MNHEY; CDR2 reads SVGAGI. CDR3 length: 13 amino acids.